The clone carrying this T cell receptor beta chain came up once. Its antigen is unknown. The record originates from a study of Ad26.COV2.S vaccination and SARS-CoV-2 variants. Study at large: Donor had been placed in the Ad26.COV2.S arm of the COV1001 trial. The study gave Ad26.COV2.S intramuscularly, once or twice 56 days apart.

Generated by immunoSEQ multiplex PCR, the TCRdb table keeps only in-frame clones and is missing some. The sample holds about 440,000 clones; around 90% are singletons and the top ten take more than 3.5%. Findings and limits, study-wide: Placebo recipients had lower spike-specific TCR breadth than vaccine recipients. It is possible that the TCR breadth and depth analyses underestimated the total T cell responses.

The CDR3 totals 17 residues. From germline, CDR1 is LGHDT and CDR2 YNNKEL (reference sequence). Germline trimming cut 1 base from V and 4 bases from J; bases unmatched to any gene: 5. Treatment of the sample: 19 received Ad26.COV2.S at low or high dose, single or two shots; roughly five received placebo; per-sample allocation not given. The study sampled participants on day 63 after the first vaccine or placebo injection. The chain joins TRBV3-1 (or the pseudogene TRBV3-2) to TRBJ2-7; 15 bases align to TRBD2. The source was peripheral blood, collected in a trial of Ad26.COV2.S vaccine versus placebo. The TCR was taken from a person aged 18-60 years who received the Ad26.COV2.S COVID-19 vaccine or a placebo. In nucleotides, the CDR3 is TGTGCCAGCAGCCAAGTGGGACTAGCGGGAGGCGGATACGAGCAGTACTTC. Translating it yields CASSQVGLAGGGYEQYF.